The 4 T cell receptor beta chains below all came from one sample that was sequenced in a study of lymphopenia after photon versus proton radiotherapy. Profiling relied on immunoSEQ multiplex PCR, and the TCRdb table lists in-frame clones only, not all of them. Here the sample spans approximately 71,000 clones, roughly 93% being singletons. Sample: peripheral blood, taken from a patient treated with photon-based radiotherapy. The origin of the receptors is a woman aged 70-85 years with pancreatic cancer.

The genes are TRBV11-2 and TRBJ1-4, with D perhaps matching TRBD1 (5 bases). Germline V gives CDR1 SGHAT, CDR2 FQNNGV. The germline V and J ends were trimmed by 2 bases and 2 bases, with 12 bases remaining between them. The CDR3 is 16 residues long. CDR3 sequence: CASSLLRGRTNEKLFF. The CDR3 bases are TGTGCCAGCAGCTTACTCCGGGGACGGACTAATGAAAAACTGTTTTTT.

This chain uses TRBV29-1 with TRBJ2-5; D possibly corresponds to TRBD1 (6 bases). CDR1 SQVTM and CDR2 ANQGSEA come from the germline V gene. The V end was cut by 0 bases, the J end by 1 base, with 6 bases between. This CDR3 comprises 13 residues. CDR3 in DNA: TGCAGCGTTGAAGACAGGGGCCAAGAGACCCAGTACTTC. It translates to CSVEDRGQETQYF.

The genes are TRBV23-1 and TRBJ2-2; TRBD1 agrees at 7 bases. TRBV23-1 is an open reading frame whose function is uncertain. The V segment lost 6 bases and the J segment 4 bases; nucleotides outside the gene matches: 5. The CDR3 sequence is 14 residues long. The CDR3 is CASRRQGGTGELFF. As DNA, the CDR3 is TGCGCCAGCAGACGACAGGGCGGCACCGGGGAGCTGTTTTTT.

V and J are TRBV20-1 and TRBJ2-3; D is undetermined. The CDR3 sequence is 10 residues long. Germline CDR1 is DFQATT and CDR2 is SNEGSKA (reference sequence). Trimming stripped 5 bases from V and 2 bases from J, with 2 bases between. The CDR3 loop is CSADTDTQYF. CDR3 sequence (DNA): TGCAGTGCTGACACAGATACGCAGTATTTT.